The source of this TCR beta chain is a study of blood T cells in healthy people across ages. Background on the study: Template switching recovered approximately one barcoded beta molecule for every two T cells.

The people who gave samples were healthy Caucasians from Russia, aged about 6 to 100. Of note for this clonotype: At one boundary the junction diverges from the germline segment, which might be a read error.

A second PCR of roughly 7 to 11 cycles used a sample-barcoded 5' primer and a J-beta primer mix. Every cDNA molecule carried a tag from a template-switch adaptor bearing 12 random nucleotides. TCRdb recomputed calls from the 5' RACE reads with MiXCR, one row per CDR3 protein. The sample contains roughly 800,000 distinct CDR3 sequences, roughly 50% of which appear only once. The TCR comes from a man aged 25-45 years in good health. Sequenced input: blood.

The CDR3 sequence is CASNLAGEQFF. Written as DNA, the CDR3 is TGCGCCAGCAACTTGGCAGGAGAGCAGTTCTTC. The chain joins TRBV5-1 to TRBJ2-1; D gene unclear. From germline, CDR1 is SGHRS and CDR2 YFSETQ. The CDR3 totals 11 residues.